This T cell receptor (beta chain) is from a study of naive and memory T cell subsets (dated by TCRdb to between 2016 and 2019). Study-level background: Sorted naive and memory T cell subsets from peripheral blood were analyzed in the study using a UMI-based, open-source pipeline for TCR alpha and beta sequencing. RNA was DNase-treated and reverse transcribed with TCR constant-region primers, mostly using SuperScript III. The functional CMV T cell responses agreed completely with IgG serology results.

The germline V gene encodes CDR1 SGHRS and CDR2 YFSETQ. The CDR3 measures 15 amino acids from cysteine to phenylalanine. The kept DNA is CDR3 alone, 45 bases in frame from the first base. The trim is 1 base for V and 6 bases for J, with a gap of 14 bases between the germline ends. This clonotype was seen many times. Its antigen is unknown. Base qualities were left out, and no much larger clone turns up one base away. Library creation used UMI-ligation and nested PCR. The beta constant-region primer consisted of an equimolar mixture of two oligonucleotides that together covered TRBC1 and TRBC2. A single-stranded oligonucleotide carrying the SP2 primer and a 12-nucleotide UMI was ligated to the 3' end of the cDNA by T4 RNA ligase 1. The ligated cDNA went through four rounds of PCR with nested alpha and beta constant-region primers together with the SP2 primer. The ligation reaction was kept at 16 degrees C for roughly 18-24 hours. PCR2 was usually performed as a SYBR Green qPCR and halted at a preset threshold so that over-amplification would not occur. Every purification after the first one was done using Agencourt AMPure XP magnetic beads. Library quantification was done by Qubit, followed by a TapeStation check on which the main peak was expected at around 650 bp. Pooled libraries were sequenced on an Illumina MiSeq with v2 2x251 paired-end kits, typically giving roughly 0.9-2.1 million reads per sample. Each sample was pooled at approximately 4.3 nM, and about 5-8% PhiX was included to help cluster recognition. On the study's bioinformatics: Using tag matching that tolerated one base-pair mismatch, Decombinator assigned V and J genes to FASTQ reads that had been processed by Demultiplexor. Collapsinator used UMIs to correct both sequencing errors and frequency errors arising from PCR heterogeneity. CDR3Translator translated TCRs and extracted CDR3s from the conserved cysteine to the FGXG phenylalanine, flagging non-productive sequences. Gini, Shannon entropy and inverse Simpson indices were calculated on repertoires that had been subsampled to equal numbers of UMI-defined TCRs. Power-law fits to clonotype abundance distributions were performed by maximum likelihood within the linear range. Similar UMI counts, unique TCR numbers and clonal distributions were obtained with the pipeline and with MIGEC on one naive CD8 sample. Repertoires were searched for around 7,300 CMV-associated CDR3 sequences compiled from VDJdb and a published dataset. Using fastp trimming at Q25 and MiXCR clonotype assembly, TCRdb reanalyzed the public sequencing data and kept in-frame beta chains. Under each unique CDR3 protein, matching rows form one entry showing the most common genes and DNA. The V and J calls were not made by the authors but by TCRdb's processing. The sample contains some 85,000 distinct CDR3 sequences, roughly 14% of them found a single time. Of the sample, 0.75% to 1% falls within the top ten clones.

What the research found in general, with its limitations: A clonotype was defined as a single alpha or beta chain sequence rather than as a paired alpha/beta receptor. RNA-based TCR counts may be affected by expression changes linked to T cell activation and differentiation. A power law was followed by TCR abundance, with an exponent that differed between naive and memory subsets but was consistent across the three individuals. The repertoire findings for the naive and memory subsets could not be validated, as no ground truth was available. Gini index rose and Shannon and inverse Simpson diversity fell from naive through CM, EM and EMRA in both CD4 and CD8 cells. Once error correction was done, more than 90% of naive TCR sequences showed up just once, which made the naive abundance distributions much steeper than those of the memory subsets.

TCR alpha and beta chain libraries were amplified separately from the second PCR step onward. The CMV status of each donor was determined by measuring IFNgamma production from CD4+ T cells after fresh PBMCs had been stimulated overnight with CMV viral lysate. CD4 T cells were positively selected using Miltenyi beads, after which CD8 T cells were positively selected from the CD4-negative fraction. Cells stained for CD3, CD4, CD8, CD45RA, CD27 and a live/dead dye were sorted on a BD Aria II into four subsets by CD45RA and CD27. Blood was obtained from three healthy volunteers, and the blood from each volunteer was fractionated into CD4 and CD8 T cells and subsequently into four differentiation subsets. Roughly 120 ml of peripheral blood was collected from each donor, and PBMC were isolated from the blood using Ficoll-Paque PLUS density-gradient centrifugation. Sorted cells were lysed in RLT buffer, and RNA was extracted with a Qiagen RNeasy kit and stored at -80°C.

Sequencing used central memory CD4+ T cells from blood. The intended sense of this specimen's cell subset or site label: central memory, CD45RA- CD27+. This sequence was found in a human donor in good health. The receptor chain draws on TRBV5-1 and TRBJ2-1; TRBD2 is possibly the D segment (6 matching bases). The CDR3 corresponds to CASSLYPGESNEQFF. The nucleotide sequence is given as TGCGCCAGCAGCTTGTACCCGGGAGAGAGCAATGAGCAGTTCTTC.